This T cell receptor beta chain was obtained from a study of early T cells in non-severe SARS-CoV-2 infection. Germline loops: CDR1 SGHRS, CDR2 YFSETQ. V was clipped by 0 bases and J by 8 bases; unmatched bases: 1. This CDR3 is built from 15 residues. One entry per CDR3 protein, called by TCRdb with MiXCR from the 5' RACE reads. This table has approximately 120,000 distinct CDR3 sequences, under 15% appearing once. The sample consisted of whole blood. The clonotype was recovered from an adult who was a healthcare worker with PCR-confirmed SARS-CoV-2 infection or an uninfected control (not recorded which). The rearrangement uses TRBV5-1 and TRBJ2-1; 14 nucleotides line up with TRBD2. The DNA of the CDR3 is TGCGCCAGCAGCTTGGGGACTAGCGGGGGGTATGAGCAGTTCTTC. It is translated as CASSLGTSGGYEQFF.